These 22 T cell receptor beta chains were all obtained from the same sample, sequenced in a study of identical twins. TCRdb itself ran the 5' RACE reads through MiXCR, one entry per CDR3 protein. In the table there are a few hundred thousand distinct CDR3 sequences, around 8.8% of which are singletons. These records were also assigned to another study, of yellow fever vaccine responses in identical twins.

Sequenced sample: CD8+ T cells sorted from blood. The receptors here all came from a woman aged 18-30 years in good health.

V is TRBV7-8 and J is TRBJ2-1; perhaps TRBD1 as D (5 bases). The germline gives CDR1 SGHVS, CDR2 FQNEAQ. Trimming cost V 5 bases and J 4 bases, with 18 bases left between them. This CDR3 comprises 16 residues. The CDR3 sequence: CASSPPGPPVYNEQFF. CDR3 DNA: TGTGCCAGCAGCCCCCCAGGGCCGCCGGTATACAATGAGCAGTTCTTC.

Ten or more counts support this clonotype. The rearrangement joins TRBV7-9 to TRBJ1-2, with D possibly matching TRBD1 (6 bases). This CDR3 has 15 amino acids. Trimming took 5 bases from V and 3 from J, leaving 16 bases between them. Germline V gene lookup returns CDR1 SEHNR and CDR2 FQNEAQ (reference sequence). The CDR3 sequence is CASSPGQLMDYGYTF. Here the CDR3 DNA reads TGTGCCAGCAGCCCCGGACAGCTGATGGACTATGGCTACACCTTC.

This clonotype was observed a handful of times. The gene calls are TRBV30 and TRBJ2-3; D is undetermined. Germline CDR1 and CDR2: GTSNPN and SVGIG (reference sequence). This CDR3 has 13 amino acids. Trimming shortened V by 2 bases and J by 5 bases, and 11 bases separated the two germline ends. The CDR3 DNA reads TGTGCCTGGAGTCCGGTAATTGGAGATACGCAGTATTTT. Encoded protein: CAWSPVIGDTQYF.

The chain uses TRBV7-2 and TRBJ2-7; D is unresolved. This CDR3 region has 14 residues. Trimming took off 2 bases at V and 1 base at J, with 9 bases between the two ends. Germline V gives CDR1 SGHTA, CDR2 FQGNSA. The CDR3 nucleotides are TGTGCCAGCAGCTTACACGGCAGTTCCTACGAGCAGTACTTC. Protein sequence: CASSLHGSSYEQYF.

There are a few counts of this clonotype. The V call is TRBV5-5, the J call TRBJ2-2; D is possibly TRBD1 (6 bases). The CDR3 covers 16 residues. Germline assignment: CDR1 SGHKS and CDR2 YYEKEE (reference sequence). Trimming left V 4 bases short and J 7 bases short, with 20 bases between. CDR3 sequence (DNA): TGTGCCAGCAGCCCATATACAGGGAGCTGGAGCGGGGAGCTGTTTTTT. Protein product: CASSPYTGSWSGELFF.

The chain couples TRBV21-1 to TRBJ2-7; TRBD1, the table's D call, lacks a check against the DNA. TRBV21-1 is recorded as a pseudogene. The CDR3 runs 12 residues. The CDR3 reads CASSKAFGGRWF. CDR3 in DNA: TGTGCCAGCAGCAAAGCTTTTGGGGGCAGATGGTTC.

This clonotype showed up just a few times. The rearrangement joins TRBV4-3 to TRBJ1-2; tentatively, D is TRBD1 (6 bases). The CDR3 consists of 16 residues. V was clipped by 0 bases and J by 14 bases, with 25 bases between them. Germline CDR1 is LGHNA and CDR2 is YSLEER. CDR3 DNA sequence: TGCGCCAGCAGCCAAGATCGAGTTGACAGGACCCTTTCAAGGACCTTC. This translates into CASSQDRVDRTLSRTF.

This clonotype was seen more than once but under ten times. The rearrangement links TRBV29-1 to TRBJ2-2, with 10 positions matching TRBD1. Germline CDR1 reads SQVTM; CDR2 reads ANQGSEA. V dropped 3 bases and J dropped 4; count of bases not matched to a gene: 11. The CDR3 is made up of 17 amino acids. CDR3: CSVEGPEGQGITGELFF. CDR3 bases: TGCAGCGTTGAGGGTCCTGAGGGACAGGGGATCACCGGGGAGCTGTTTTTT.

There are a few counts of this clonotype. J is TRBJ2-7 and V is TRBV3-1; D is tentatively TRBD1 or TRBD2 (6 bases each). V lost 6 bases and J lost 3, with 18 bases in between. CDR3 length: 15 residues. The germline V gene has CDR1 LGHDT and CDR2 YNNKEL (reference sequence). The CDR3 coding sequence is TGTGCCAGCAGTGAAAGCTGGGGGGCGGGCTACGAGCAGTACTTC. Its translation is CASSESWGAGYEQYF.

The chain combines TRBV20-1 with TRBJ2-1; 7 bases are a match to TRBD2. Trimming at V came to 2 bases and at J to 4 bases, leaving 2 bases not matched to a gene. This CDR3 comprises 13 residues. Germline V gene sequence: CDR1 DFQATT, CDR2 SNEGSKA (reference sequence). The CDR3 nucleotides are TGCAGTGCTAGATTGGGGGGGTACAATGAGCAGTTCTTC. Its protein product is CSARLGGYNEQFF.

About this clonotype itself: One end of the junction varies from germline; a read error may be responsible. The chain employs TRBV12-3 or TRBV12-4 and TRBJ2-4; 8 nucleotides agree with TRBD2. The CDR3 length is 18 residues. The CDR3 DNA follows: TGTACCAGCAGTTTAGCCGTGCGGGAGGCTAAAGGCAAAAACATTCAGTACTTC. It encodes CTSSLAVREAKGKNIQYF.

This clonotype was picked up many times. The rearrangement links TRBV7-9 to TRBJ1-2; D gene unclear. Looked up from germline, CDR1 is SEHNR and CDR2 is FQNEAQ (reference sequence). The CDR3 is 15 amino acids. V was trimmed by 1 base and J by 0 bases, leaving 9 bases between them. The CDR3 DNA is TGTGCCAGCAGCTTAGTGCCGGATACTAACTATGGCTACACCTTC. Translating gives CASSLVPDTNYGYTF.

This clonotype has a count of ten or more. CDR3: CATSKQGRSYNEQFF. The DNA for the CDR3 is TGTGCCACCAGTAAACAGGGTCGCTCCTACAATGAGCAGTTCTTC. This chain uses TRBV24-1 with TRBJ2-1, with D tentatively TRBD1 (6 bases). This CDR3 region has 15 residues. Germline lookup yields CDR1 KGHDR and CDR2 SFDVKD. V lost 6 bases, J lost 0 bases, and 11 bases lay in between.

A few counts support this clonotype. This chain joins TRBV4-3 and TRBJ2-7; TRBD2 agrees at 10 bases. This CDR3 spans 15 amino acids. With V trimmed by 3 bases and J by 2 bases, 4 bases remained unmatched. Per the germline V gene, CDR1 is LGHNA and CDR2 is YSLEER. CDR3 nucleotide sequence: TGCGCCAGCAGCCATATAGCGGGAGGCACCTACGAGCAGTACTTC. This sequence encodes CASSHIAGGTYEQYF.

The J gene is TRBJ2-3, the V gene TRBV5-1, with 10 bases aligning to TRBD2. Germline assignment: CDR1 SGHRS and CDR2 YFSETQ. The V and J ends lost 3 bases and 1 base, in that order; junction bases with no gene match: 5. The CDR3 spans 16 residues. CDR3 in DNA: TGCGCCAGCAGCTCAACCGGGACTAGCGGCACAGATACGCAGTATTTT. This sequence encodes CASSSTGTSGTDTQYF.

This rearrangement joins TRBV7-9 to TRBJ1-6, with 10 bases aligning to TRBD1. Germline CDR1 and CDR2: SEHNR and FQNEAQ (reference sequence). The junction had 2 bases not matched to a gene; V was cut back by 2 bases and J by 4 bases. The length of the CDR3 is 16 residues. The CDR3 spells CASSLPGQGYNSPLHF. CDR3 coding DNA: TGTGCCAGCAGCTTACCGGGACAGGGGTATAATTCACCCCTCCACTTT.

This clonotype has a count of ten or more. The chain employs TRBV29-1 and TRBJ2-1, with 10 nucleotides matching TRBD2. Losses at the gene ends were 3 bases for V and 5 bases for J; bases not matched to a gene: 4. In germline, CDR1 is SQVTM, CDR2 ANQGSEA. This CDR3 comprises 14 residues. CDR3 region: CSVEGLAPNNEQFF. The CDR3 DNA is TGCAGCGTTGAGGGACTAGCGCCGAACAATGAGCAGTTCTTC.

This clonotype was seen repeatedly, ten times or more. The V gene is TRBV4-3, the J gene TRBJ1-1; D not certain. Trimming removed 3 bases at V and 10 bases at J, with 12 bases between. This CDR3 contains 12 residues. Per the germline V gene, CDR1 is LGHNA and CDR2 is YSLEER. DNA of the CDR3: TGCGCCAGCAGCCATACGGGAGAGGGAGCTTTCTTT. Its translation is CASSHTGEGAFF.

The CDR3 coding sequence is TGTGCCAGCAGCTTTCGAGCGGGAGGGCCCCAAGTGAAGCAGTATTTT. Translating it yields CASSFRAGGPQVKQYF. The chain couples TRBV13 to TRBJ2-3; 10 bases fit TRBD2. Trimming took 3 bases from V and 11 from J; bases not matched to a gene: 14. The CDR3 runs to 16 residues. CDR1 and CDR2 (germline): PRHDT, FYEKMQ (reference sequence).

The V call is TRBV11-3, the J call TRBJ2-1; D gene unclear. Trimming removed 0 bases at V and 0 bases at J, with 6 bases between. This CDR3 has 15 residues. Germline V gene lookup returns CDR1 SGHNT and CDR2 YENEEA. CDR3 loop: CASSLDQSSYNEQFF. CDR3 coding DNA: TGTGCCAGCAGCTTAGACCAGAGCTCCTACAATGAGCAGTTCTTC.

This clonotype has a count of ten or more. This chain links TRBV21-1 with TRBJ2-2. TRBV21-1 is a pseudogene segment. The CDR3 sequence is 15 residues long. CDR3 bases: TGTGCCAGCAGGAACGACGGTACGGACACCGGGGAGCTGTTTTTT. Protein sequence: CASRNDGTDTGELFF.

The chain joins TRBV24-1 to TRBJ2-5; the match to TRBD1 covers 7 bases. Per germline, CDR1 KGHDR and CDR2 SFDVKD. V shed 0 bases and J 4 bases; nucleotides not matched to a gene: 4. The CDR3 totals 15 residues. For the CDR3, the DNA is TGTGCCACCAGTGATTTGTTACAGGGGAGAGAGACCCAGTACTTC. The encoded protein is CATSDLLQGRETQYF.